This T cell receptor beta chain was recorded in a study of CD8 T cells in ankylosing spondylitis. General study points: Reported data indicate significant enrichment of disease-linked clones within matched ankylosing spondylitis synovial fluid. One TCR beta motif, made up of under ten highly homologous variants, appeared characteristic of ankylosing spondylitis blood.

This clonotype was seen a handful of times. Its antigen is as yet unknown. Making the TCR beta libraries involved quantitative 5'-RACE with molecular barcodes. TCRdb ran MiXCR on the 5' RACE reads and lists one entry per CDR3 protein. The sample includes 200,000 to 250,000 distinct CDR3 sequences, just under 7.5% of them seen just once. The CDR3 loop spans 14 amino acids. The junction had 6 bases not matched to a gene; V was cut back by 6 bases and J by 4 bases. Sequencing was done on a sample of blood, either unsorted or a sorted T cell fraction (not recorded which). The V and J genes are TRBV12-3 or TRBV12-4 and TRBJ2-1; 7 nucleotides match TRBD1. The receptor comes from a male donor with ankylosing spondylitis. CDR3 protein: CASRGTETYNEQFF. CDR3 in DNA: TGTGCCAGCAGGGGGACAGAAACTTACAATGAGCAGTTCTTC.